Below, 22 T cell receptor beta chains from the same sample are listed, as sequenced in a study of T-cell reconstitution after alpha-beta-depleted transplantation in children. Construction of the TCRbeta library involved unique molecular identifiers. TCRdb reanalysed the PCR reads using MiXCR and keeps one entry per CDR3 protein. The table lists about 580,000 distinct CDR3 sequences, approximately 22% of them singletons, with roughly 15% in the top ten. Source: PBMCs, mostly from graft donor cells, taken 360 days after TCRalphabeta/CD19-depleted stem cell transplant. These receptors were taken from a boy in the first two years of life who had a stem cell transplant for acute myeloid leukemia, so the T cells may come from the graft donor.

This clonotype has at least ten counts. The chain combines TRBV6-5 with TRBJ2-2; no clear D gene. The germline V gene encodes CDR1 MNHEY and CDR2 SVGAGI. The V gene lost 0 bases and the J gene lost 2 bases, with 7 bases spanning the gap. This CDR3 comprises 15 residues. CDR3 amino acids: CASSYSATNTGELFF. In nucleotides, the CDR3 is TGTGCCAGCAGTTACTCGGCAACCAACACCGGGGAGCTGTTTTTT.

V and J are TRBV15 and TRBJ1-1; the D is unclear. This CDR3 is 13 amino acids long. The V and J ends lost 0 bases and 7 bases respectively, with 9 bases between them. Germline V gives CDR1 LNHNV, CDR2 YYDKDF (reference sequence). This chain's CDR3 is CATSRDNRFEAFF. CDR3 DNA sequence: TGTGCCACCAGCAGAGATAACAGATTTGAAGCTTTCTTT.

A few counts support this clonotype. V and J are TRBV20-1 and TRBJ1-2; 7 bases agree with TRBD1. V was clipped by 6 bases and J by 6 bases; unmatched bases: 4. Germline V lookup: CDR1 DFQATT, CDR2 SNEGSKA (reference sequence). The CDR3 consists of 11 residues. CDR3 residues: CSAPTGNGYTF. CDR3 nucleotides: TGCAGTGCCCCGACAGGGAATGGCTACACCTTC.

This clonotype has ten or more counts. The genes are TRBV6-2 or TRBV6-3 and TRBJ2-3, with 7 nucleotides matching TRBD1. Germline V lookup: CDR1 MNHEY, CDR2 SVGEGT. After removal of 0 bases from V and 1 base from J, the junction contained 7 bases not matched to a gene. The CDR3 extends over 17 amino acids. Here the CDR3 reads CASSYSAQGSRTDTQYF. As DNA, the CDR3 is TGTGCCAGCAGTTACTCTGCACAGGGGAGTCGCACAGATACGCAGTATTTT.

This chain uses TRBV7-2 with TRBJ2-3; TRBD2 aligns across 11 bases. The CDR3 loop spans 16 amino acids. CDR1 is SGHTA, CDR2 FQGNSA, per germline. The junction had 9 bases not matched to a gene; V was cut back by 3 bases and J by 7 bases. The DNA for the CDR3 is TGTGCCAGCAGCTTTCATAGCGGGGGGGCCGGGAATACGCAGTATTTT. It yields the protein CASSFHSGGAGNTQYF.

This clonotype was observed at least ten times. The chain joins TRBV20-1 to TRBJ2-2, with 8 bases that match TRBD2. Germline CDR1 DFQATT, CDR2 SNEGSKA (reference sequence). With 1 base clipped from V and 1 base from J, the junction kept 5 bases outside the gene matches. The CDR3 spans 16 residues. CDR3 DNA sequence: TGCAGTGCTAGAGGGCGGCTAGCGGGGAACACCGGGGAGCTGTTTTTT. Its protein is CSARGRLAGNTGELFF.

This clonotype was counted at least ten times. The chain uses TRBV7-2 and TRBJ2-7; 8 nucleotides line up with TRBD1. V trimming: 3 bases; J trimming: 6 bases; junction bases outside the gene matches: 4. This CDR3 region has 13 residues. Per the germline V gene, CDR1 is SGHTA and CDR2 is FQGNSA. The CDR3 DNA reads as TGTGCCAGCAGCTTCCAGGGGGCGACCGAGCAGTACTTC. This gives the protein CASSFQGATEQYF.

The J gene is TRBJ1-2, the V gene TRBV7-2; D gene uncertain. The CDR3 runs 14 residues. Per germline, CDR1 SGHTA and CDR2 FQGNSA. V shed 2 bases and J shed 4 bases, with 11 bases lying between them. The DNA for the CDR3 is TGTGCCAGCAGCTTACCGGACGGTATCTATGGCTACACCTTC. This codes for CASSLPDGIYGYTF. Full variable domain (remainder filled in from reference TRBV7-2 and TRBJ1-2): GAGVSQSPSNKVTEKGKDVELRCDPISGHTALYWYRQSLGQGLEFLIYFQGNSAPDKSGLPSDRFSAERTGGSVSTLTIQRTQQEDSAVYLCASSLPDGIYGYTFGSGTRLTVV.

The rearrangement links TRBV4-2 to TRBJ2-3; 12 nucleotides line up with TRBD2. Germline V lookup: CDR1 LGHNA, CDR2 YNFKEQ. J lost 3 bases, V lost 1 base, and 2 bases had no gene match. This CDR3 comprises 16 residues. CDR3 nucleotide sequence: TGTGCCAGCAGCCAAGCAACTAGCGGGGGGACAGATACGCAGTATTTT. The encoded protein is CASSQATSGGTDTQYF.

V usage is TRBV2 and J usage is TRBJ2-2; 7 bases match TRBD1. V dropped 11 bases and J dropped 0; count of bases not matched to a gene: 18. CDR1 is SNHLY, CDR2 FYNNEI, per germline. The CDR3 contains 18 residues. CDR3: CACFQGGFSSSNTGELFF. CDR3 bases: TGTGCCTGCTTTCAAGGGGGCTTCTCTTCTTCGAACACCGGGGAGCTGTTTTTT.

This clonotype has at least ten counts. The CDR3 is CSVGGVSSYNEQFF. The CDR3 nucleotides are TGCAGCGTTGGAGGAGTGTCCTCCTACAATGAGCAGTTCTTC. The chain recombines TRBV29-1 with TRBJ2-1; the D is unclear. The CDR3 has 14 residues. V was shortened by 4 bases and J by 0 bases, with 10 bases between the two germline ends. Germline lookup yields CDR1 SQVTM and CDR2 ANQGSEA.

This clonotype was seen at least ten times. V is TRBV12-3 or TRBV12-4 and J is TRBJ2-5; D could derive from TRBD1 or TRBD2 (5 bases each). This CDR3 has 13 residues. The V end was cut by 6 bases, the J end by 4 bases, with 12 bases between. The CDR3 nucleotides read TGTGCCAGCAGGGAGGACACACGAGAGACCCAGTACTTC. Amino acid sequence: CASREDTRETQYF.

The chain joins TRBV30 to TRBJ2-5; D is ambiguous. Germline V lookup: CDR1 GTSNPN, CDR2 SVGIG (reference sequence). The CDR3 is 14 amino acids. Trimming removed 3 bases at V and 0 bases at J, with 11 bases between. DNA for the CDR3: TGTGCCTGGAGCGTCCAGGTTTACCAAGAGACCCAGTACTTC. It codes for CAWSVQVYQETQYF.

This chain connects TRBV12-3 or TRBV12-4 to TRBJ2-3; D possibly corresponds to TRBD2 (6 bases). The CDR3 is 15 amino acids. Trimming cost V 6 bases and J 1 base, with 14 bases left between them. DNA of the CDR3: TGTGCCAGCAGCCTCCCCGGGGAGGGCACAGATACGCAGTATTTT. It is translated as CASSLPGEGTDTQYF.

This clonotype was counted only a few times. The rearrangement uses TRBV30 and TRBJ2-7; the match to TRBD2 covers 11 bases. Germline CDR1 GTSNPN, CDR2 SVGIG (reference sequence). This CDR3 is 13 amino acids long. The V segment lost 5 bases and the J segment 6 bases; nucleotides outside the gene matches: 6. The CDR3, as DNA: TGTGCCTGGCGGACTAGCGGGTTGTCCGAGCAGTACTTC. Its protein product is CAWRTSGLSEQYF.

The rearrangement links TRBV20-1 to TRBJ2-5; 11 bases align to TRBD2. CDR1 and CDR2 (germline): DFQATT, SNEGSKA (reference sequence). Trimming took 4 bases from V and 5 from J; bases not matched to a gene: 9. The CDR3 totals 15 residues. In DNA form, the CDR3 reads TGCAGTGCTATAGCGGGGGGGGCTGGATGGGAGACCCAGTACTTC. Protein sequence: CSAIAGGAGWETQYF.

This clonotype was picked up a small number of times. The chain has TRBV12-3 or TRBV12-4 and TRBJ1-1; unclear D gene. The CDR3 has 14 amino acids. The V gene lost 1 base and the J gene lost 1 base, with 7 bases spanning the gap. The chain's CDR3 is CASSLESSNTEAFF. CDR3 DNA sequence: TGTGCCAGCAGTTTAGAATCCTCGAACACTGAAGCTTTCTTT.

This clonotype was recorded at least ten times. The J gene is TRBJ2-1, the V gene TRBV5-5; 12 positions agree with TRBD2. The J segment lost 4 bases and the V segment lost 0 bases, leaving 8 bases of the junction unmatched. Germline V gene data show CDR1 as SGHKS and CDR2 as YYEKEE (reference sequence). This CDR3 has 18 amino acids. CDR3 in DNA: TGTGCCAGCAGCTTGGCGTCTAGCGGGGGGGCCAGGTACAATGAGCAGTTCTTC. It is translated as CASSLASSGGARYNEQFF.

There are many counts of this clonotype. The V and J genes are TRBV29-1 and TRBJ2-2; D unresolved. The CDR3 has 11 residues. Germline V gene sequence: CDR1 SQVTM, CDR2 ANQGSEA. Trimming removed 7 bases at V and 5 bases at J, with 8 bases between. In nucleotides, the CDR3 is TGCAGCGGTACACTTACCGGGGAGCTGTTTTTT. Its protein product is CSGTLTGELFF.

This clonotype came up many times. The chain carries TRBV19 and TRBJ1-1; D might be TRBD1 (5 bases). Germline loops: CDR1 LNHDA, CDR2 SQIVND (reference sequence). The V gene lost 6 bases and the J gene lost 10 bases, with 18 bases spanning the gap. The CDR3 spans 13 residues. This CDR3 reads CASSHLEGRTAFF. The DNA of the CDR3 is TGTGCCAGTAGCCACCTCGAGGGGCGTACAGCTTTCTTT.

This rearrangement joins TRBV27 to TRBJ2-1; D assignment may be TRBD1 or TRBD2 (5 bases each). V lost 5 bases and J 3 bases, leaving 17 bases between the germline ends. The CDR3 extends over 16 amino acids. Germline assignment: CDR1 MNHEY and CDR2 SMNVEV (reference sequence). This chain's CDR3 is CASSPRWGKDYNEQFF. In DNA, the CDR3 is TGTGCCAGCAGTCCCCGCTGGGGGAAGGACTACAATGAGCAGTTCTTC.

This clonotype was picked up many times. This rearrangement joins TRBV4-1 to TRBJ2-1; D might be TRBD1 (6 bases). Trimming took 3 bases from V and 1 from J, leaving 13 bases between them. Germline CDR1 MGHRA, CDR2 YSYEKL. The CDR3 contains 16 residues. CDR3 DNA: TGCGCCAGCAGCCATGTGTGGGGGCGTTCCTACAATGAGCAGTTCTTC. It encodes CASSHVWGRSYNEQFF.